The rows below give T cell receptor beta chains drawn from one sample of a study of breast tumors, draining lymph nodes, adjacent tissues. TCRdb used MiXCR to reprocess the multiplex PCR reads, holding one entry per CDR3 protein. The sample consists of several thousand distinct CDR3 sequences, about two fifths of them appearing once. The specimen was tumor-adjacent breast tissue. The source of these receptors is a female donor with breast cancer. Some clones in this sample may be carry-over from other donors' samples. The CDR3 runs from the conserved cysteine through the conserved F or W. Fields, in order: D gene, V gene, J gene, clone size, CDR3 protein, CDR3 DNA. D genes are given only for firm matches. Expanded clones get a size class; other rows say once, few or many, or leave the size out.

D gene: -
V gene: TRBV10-3
J gene: TRBJ2-7
clone size: -
CDR3 protein: CAISGGVRAQYEQYF
CDR3 DNA: TGTGCCATCAGCGGGGGCGTGAGGGCCCAATACGAGCAGTACTTC

D gene: -
V gene: TRBV20-1
J gene: TRBJ2-1
clone size: -
CDR3 protein: CSAQPIHNEQFF
CDR3 DNA: TGCAGTGCTCAGCCCATACACAATGAGCAGTTCTTC

D gene: TRBD1
V gene: TRBV7-2
J gene: TRBJ2-3
clone size: once
CDR3 protein: CASSPTTGGTNTQYF
CDR3 DNA: TGTGCCAGCAGCCCCACGACAGGGGGCACTAATACGCAGTATTTT

D gene: TRBD2
V gene: TRBV5-1
J gene: TRBJ2-7
clone size: -
CDR3 protein: CASSLGSLAGAYEQYF
CDR3 DNA: TGCGCCAGCAGCTTAGGTTCCCTGGCGGGAGCCTACGAGCAGTACTTC

D gene: TRBD1
V gene: TRBV2
J gene: TRBJ2-1
clone size: -
CDR3 protein: CASRGGGQGPYNEQFF
CDR3 DNA: TGTGCCAGCAGGGGGGGGGGACAGGGCCCCTACAATGAGCAGTTCTTC

D gene: -
V gene: TRBV10-2
J gene: TRBJ1-6
clone size: -
CDR3 protein: CASSDRASYNSPLHF
CDR3 DNA: TGCGCCAGCAGTGACAGGGCCTCCTATAATTCACCCCTCCACTTT

D gene: -
V gene: TRBV20-1
J gene: TRBJ2-1
clone size: -
CDR3 protein: CSAIKGLGGYNEQFF
CDR3 DNA: TGCAGTGCTATTAAAGGACTAGGGGGCTACAATGAGCAGTTCTTC

D gene: -
V gene: TRBV7-3
J gene: TRBJ2-3
clone size: many
CDR3 protein: CASSLTFSYSTDTQYF
CDR3 DNA: TGTGCCAGCAGCTTAACGTTCAGCTATAGCACAGATACGCAGTATTTT

D gene: TRBD2
V gene: TRBV20-1
J gene: TRBJ2-1
clone size: -
CDR3 protein: CSARRGTSGGNEQFF
CDR3 DNA: TGCAGTGCTAGACGAGGGACTAGCGGGGGAAATGAGCAGTTCTTC

D gene: -
V gene: TRBV6-2/TRBV6-3
J gene: TRBJ2-7
clone size: medium-sized
CDR3 protein: CASSYETGEQYF
CDR3 DNA: TGTGCCAGCAGTTACGAAACGGGCGAGCAGTACTTC

D gene: -
V gene: TRBV15
J gene: TRBJ2-7
clone size: -
CDR3 protein: CATRRTAYEQYF
CDR3 DNA: TGTGCCACCAGACGGACAGCCTACGAGCAGTACTTC

D gene: -
V gene: TRBV7-9
J gene: TRBJ2-5
clone size: -
CDR3 protein: CASSLAPGEAQYF
CDR3 DNA: TGTGCCAGCAGCTTAGCCCCGGGGGAGGCCCAGTACTTC

D gene: -
V gene: TRBV2
J gene: TRBJ2-5
clone size: once
CDR3 protein: CASRFQGRTNEKLFFGSGTQYF
CDR3 DNA: -

D gene: -
V gene: TRBV20-1
J gene: TRBJ2-7
clone size: medium-sized
CDR3 protein: CSAHTADTTYEQYF
CDR3 DNA: TGCAGTGCCCACACCGCAGATACAACCTACGAGCAGTACTTC

D gene: TRBD2
V gene: TRBV6-5
J gene: TRBJ2-3
clone size: many
CDR3 protein: CASRFDTGTIQYF
CDR3 DNA: TGTGCCAGCAGGTTCGATACCGGGACTATTCAGTATTTT

D gene: TRBD1
V gene: TRBV4-1
J gene: TRBJ2-7
clone size: -
CDR3 protein: CASSQEARQGNEQYF
CDR3 DNA: TGCGCCAGCAGCCAAGAGGCCCGACAGGGGAATGAGCAGTACTTC

D gene: TRBD2
V gene: TRBV5-1
J gene: TRBJ2-7
clone size: -
CDR3 protein: CASRDSGTSGYEQYF
CDR3 DNA: TGCGCCAGCAGGGACTCCGGGACTAGCGGCTACGAGCAGTACTTC

D gene: TRBD1
V gene: TRBV7-8
J gene: TRBJ2-7
clone size: -
CDR3 protein: CASSEQGTHEQYF
CDR3 DNA: TGTGCCAGCAGCGAACAGGGGACGCACGAGCAGTACTTC

D gene: -
V gene: TRBV5-1
J gene: TRBJ1-5
clone size: medium-sized
CDR3 protein: CASSLEGFNQPQHF
CDR3 DNA: TGCGCCAGCAGCTTGGAGGGATTCAATCAGCCCCAGCATTTT

D gene: TRBD1
V gene: TRBV29-1
J gene: TRBJ2-3
clone size: -
CDR3 protein: CSVRQGTGGTDTQYF
CDR3 DNA: TGCAGCGTTAGACAGGGGACTGGGGGCACAGATACGCAGTATTTT

D gene: -
V gene: TRBV25-1
J gene: TRBJ2-2
clone size: -
CDR3 protein: CASARVYGELFF
CDR3 DNA: TGTGCCAGCGCCCGGGTTTACGGGGAGCTGTTTTTT

D gene: -
V gene: TRBV28
J gene: TRBJ2-2
clone size: few
CDR3 protein: CASSLVGQGHGELFF
CDR3 DNA: TGTGCCAGCAGTTTAGTAGGCCAGGGACACGGGGAGCTGTTTTTT

D gene: TRBD2
V gene: TRBV7-9
J gene: TRBJ2-3
clone size: -
CDR3 protein: CASSSGTTGGPGDTQYF
CDR3 DNA: TGTGCCAGCAGCTCGGGAACAACGGGAGGGCCGGGGGATACGCAGTATTTT

D gene: TRBD2
V gene: TRBV27
J gene: TRBJ2-3
clone size: -
CDR3 protein: CASRPPLAGGTSTDTQYF
CDR3 DNA: TGTGCCAGCAGACCCCCTTTAGCGGGAGGGACTAGCACAGATACGCAGTATTTT

D gene: -
V gene: TRBV11-2
J gene: TRBJ2-7
clone size: many
CDR3 protein: CASSLTYEQYF
CDR3 DNA: TGTGCCAGCAGTCTCACCTACGAGCAGTACTTC

D gene: -
V gene: TRBV30
J gene: TRBJ2-2
clone size: -
CDR3 protein: CAWSRTLNTGELFF
CDR3 DNA: TGTGCCTGGAGTAGGACTCTGAACACCGGGGAGCTGTTTTTT

D gene: TRBD2
V gene: TRBV20-1
J gene: TRBJ2-7
clone size: medium-sized
CDR3 protein: CSARDWVASGTYEQYF
CDR3 DNA: TGCAGTGCTAGAGATTGGGTCGCTAGCGGGACCTACGAGCAGTACTTC

D gene: -
V gene: TRBV4-1
J gene: TRBJ2-1
clone size: medium-sized
CDR3 protein: CASSRTASSYNEQFF
CDR3 DNA: TGCGCCAGCAGTCGGACCGCGAGCTCCTACAATGAGCAGTTCTTC

D gene: TRBD2
V gene: TRBV10-3
J gene: TRBJ2-6
clone size: -
CDR3 protein: CATSVTDVRGGSSGANVPTF
CDR3 DNA: TGTGCCACCAGTGTTACAGATGTGAGGGGAGGGAGTTCTGGGGCCAACGTCCCGACTTTC

D gene: TRBD2
V gene: TRBV5-1
J gene: TRBJ2-5
clone size: -
CDR3 protein: CASSRGLAGGRETQYF
CDR3 DNA: TGCGCCAGCAGCCGGGGACTAGCGGGAGGCAGGGAGACCCAGTACTTC

D gene: TRBD1
V gene: TRBV20-1
J gene: TRBJ1-6
clone size: -
CDR3 protein: CSARDWTGVFSPLHF
CDR3 DNA: TGCAGTGCTAGAGATTGGACAGGGGTCTTCTCACCCCTCCACTTT

D gene: -
V gene: TRBV11-2
J gene: TRBJ1-6
clone size: medium-sized
CDR3 protein: CASSLRATNSPLHF
CDR3 DNA: TGTGCCAGCAGCTTAAGGGCCACAAATTCACCCCTCCACTTT

D gene: TRBD1
V gene: TRBV29-1
J gene: TRBJ1-1
clone size: -
CDR3 protein: CSALTGKAFF
CDR3 DNA: TGCAGCGCTCTGACAGGGAAAGCTTTCTTT

D gene: -
V gene: TRBV6-6
J gene: TRBJ1-5
clone size: medium-sized
CDR3 protein: CASSGGRENQPQHF
CDR3 DNA: TGTGCCAGCAGTGGGGGAAGGGAAAATCAGCCCCAGCATTTT

D gene: TRBD1
V gene: TRBV6-1
J gene: TRBJ1-5
clone size: many
CDR3 protein: CASSEPSGGPLSNQPQHF
CDR3 DNA: TGTGCCAGCAGTGAACCCTCAGGGGGTCCTCTTAGCAATCAGCCCCAGCATTTT

D gene: TRBD1
V gene: TRBV7-9
J gene: TRBJ1-2
clone size: -
CDR3 protein: CASSQGDDGYTF
CDR3 DNA: TGTGCCAGCAGCCAGGGGGACGATGGCTACACCTTC

D gene: -
V gene: TRBV7-3
J gene: TRBJ2-1
clone size: -
CDR3 protein: CASSSLGPNNEQFF
CDR3 DNA: TGTGCCAGCAGCTCCTTGGGACCAAACAATGAGCAGTTCTTC

D gene: -
V gene: TRBV2
J gene: TRBJ2-4
clone size: many
CDR3 protein: CASSEALSMNIQYF
CDR3 DNA: TGTGCCAGCAGTGAAGCGCTTAGCATGAACATTCAGTACTTC

D gene: -
V gene: TRBV4-1
J gene: TRBJ2-7
clone size: medium-sized
CDR3 protein: CASSQDLQRYEQYF
CDR3 DNA: TGCGCCAGCAGCCAAGATTTACAGCGCTACGAGCAGTACTTC

D gene: -
V gene: TRBV2
J gene: TRBJ2-5
clone size: few
CDR3 protein: CASSASLGSGETQYF
CDR3 DNA: TGTGCCAGCAGTGCCTCATTGGGCTCCGGGGAGACCCAGTACTTC

D gene: -
V gene: TRBV28
J gene: TRBJ1-2
clone size: many
CDR3 protein: CASSSLGGGVRGDYGYTF
CDR3 DNA: TGTGCCAGCAGTTCCCTCGGAGGGGGAGTCCGGGGGGACTATGGCTACACCTTC

D gene: -
V gene: TRBV7-8
J gene: TRBJ1-6
clone size: medium-sized
CDR3 protein: CASSIQGGNNSPLHF
CDR3 DNA: TGTGCCAGCAGCATACAGGGTGGAAATAATTCACCCCTCCACTTT

D gene: TRBD1
V gene: TRBV10-3
J gene: TRBJ2-3
clone size: medium-sized
CDR3 protein: CATETGDLTDTQYF
CDR3 DNA: TGTGCCACCGAGACAGGGGATCTCACAGATACGCAGTATTTT

D gene: -
V gene: TRBV20-1
J gene: TRBJ2-6
clone size: -
CDR3 protein: CSAATHRALSGANVLTF
CDR3 DNA: TGCAGTGCTGCGACTCACAGGGCCCTCTCTGGGGCCAACGTCCTGACTTTC

D gene: TRBD1
V gene: TRBV30
J gene: TRBJ1-3
clone size: medium-sized
CDR3 protein: CAWSRTGSSGNTIYF
CDR3 DNA: TGTGCCTGGAGCCGGACAGGCAGCTCTGGAAACACCATATATTTT

D gene: -
V gene: TRBV7-2
J gene: TRBJ1-5
clone size: -
CDR3 protein: CASSSGAMGNQPQHF
CDR3 DNA: TGTGCCAGCAGCTCTGGGGCTATGGGCAATCAGCCCCAGCATTTT

D gene: -
V gene: TRBV11-2
J gene: TRBJ2-7
clone size: -
CDR3 protein: CASSTRTGASGGYEQYF
CDR3 DNA: TGTGCCAGCAGCACACGGACAGGGGCTAGCGGGGGATACGAGCAGTACTTC

D gene: TRBD1
V gene: TRBV4-2
J gene: TRBJ1-4
clone size: few
CDR3 protein: CASSQTDRGREKLFF
CDR3 DNA: TGTGCCAGCAGCCAGACGGACAGGGGGCGGGAAAAACTGTTTTTT

D gene: -
V gene: TRBV2
J gene: TRBJ1-4
clone size: -
CDR3 protein: CASSGGENEKLFF
CDR3 DNA: TGTGCCAGCAGTGGGGGGGAGAATGAAAAACTGTTTTTT

D gene: -
V gene: TRBV12-3/TRBV12-4
J gene: TRBJ2-3
clone size: -
CDR3 protein: CASSLLAISTDTQYF
CDR3 DNA: TGTGCCAGCAGTTTACTGGCGATTAGCACAGATACGCAGTATTTT

D gene: -
V gene: TRBV3-1
J gene: TRBJ1-1
clone size: few
CDR3 protein: CASSQGGLKAEAFF
CDR3 DNA: TGTGCCAGCAGCCAAGGAGGACTCAAGGCTGAAGCTTTCTTT